The 17 T cell receptor beta chains listed next were all sequenced from one sample in a study of vaccination effects on CD4 cells after COVID-19 (dated by TCRdb to between 2021 and 2022). Library generation was performed with the immunoSEQ multiplex PCR assay. As stored in TCRdb, this immuneACCESS dataset retains in-frame rearrangements with V and J assigned. A fraction of the clones does not appear; measured against another copy, unresolved V genes explain less than half of the discrepancy, and the remainder lacks a known reason. This sample lists 30,000 or so clones; roughly 63% were detected once. 28% of the sample comes from the top ten. Which antigens these TCRs recognize remains unknown. In the ViraFEST assay, PBMC were stimulated with viral peptide pools, and antigen-specific CD4+ T cell clonotypes were then identified by expansion using TCR sequencing. After around 10 days of culture, CD4+ T cells were isolated with the EasySep CD4+ T cell isolation kit.

The specimen comprised CD4+ T cells from PBMCs cultured with HCoV-229E spike peptides, sampled before COVID-19 vaccination. What the cell subset or site label conveys for this sample: HCoV-229E spike overlapping peptide pool stimulation. These receptors came from a human donor who received a COVID-19 vaccine.

V usage is TRBV6-1 and J usage is TRBJ1-2, with D perhaps matching TRBD1 (5 bases). Trimming removed 1 base from V and 3 bases from J, with 12 bases in between. Per germline, CDR1 MNHNS and CDR2 SASEGT. The CDR3 has 15 residues. The CDR3 DNA sequence: TGTGCCAGCAGTGAAGATCCCAGGGATTACTATGGCTACACCTTC. Encoded protein: CASSEDPRDYYGYTF.

V usage is TRBV7-2 and J usage is TRBJ1-3; D remains ambiguous. This CDR3 is 14 amino acids long. Germline V gene data show CDR1 as SGHTA and CDR2 as FQGNSA. With 1 base removed from V and 6 bases from J, the gap between germline ends came to 10 bases. CDR3 amino acids: CASSLVPELNTIYF. CDR3 DNA sequence: TGTGCCAGCAGCTTAGTCCCAGAGTTAAACACCATATATTTT. Supplemented by reference TRBV7-2 and TRBJ1-3, the full variable domain reads GAGVSQSPSNKVTEKGKDVELRCDPISGHTALYWYRQSLGQGLEFLIYFQGNSAPDKSGLPSDRFSAERTGGSVSTLTIQRTQQEDSAVYLCASSLVPELNTIYFGEGSWLTVV.

This clone was counted between two and nine times. V and J are TRBV7-9 and TRBJ1-2; 7 positions match TRBD1. The junction had 8 bases not matched to a gene; V was cut back by 5 bases and J by 2 bases. The CDR3 totals 15 residues. Per the germline V gene, CDR1 is SEHNR and CDR2 is FQNEAQ (reference sequence). The chain's CDR3 is CASSPRGRGNYGYTF. Here the CDR3 DNA reads TGTGCCAGCAGCCCCCGGGGCAGGGGGAACTATGGCTACACCTTC.

This clone was recorded once. The chain uses TRBV2 and TRBJ1-2, with TRBD1 identical over 12 bases. This CDR3 region has 13 residues. The V segment lost 4 bases and the J segment 7 bases; nucleotides outside the gene matches: 1. Germline CDR1 SNHLY, CDR2 FYNNEI. The CDR3 DNA follows: TGTGCCAGCAGTGGGGACAGGGGGCCTGGCTACACCTTC. As protein: CASSGDRGPGYTF.

The chain links TRBV6-2 or TRBV6-3 to TRBJ2-7; 8 bases line up with TRBD2. The J segment lost 3 bases and the V segment lost 2 bases, leaving 6 bases of the junction unmatched. CDR1 is MNHEY, CDR2 SVGEGT, per germline. There are 15 residues in the CDR3. CDR3 sequence: CASSYDGLAFYEQYF. For the CDR3, the DNA is TGTGCCAGCAGTTACGACGGACTAGCCTTCTACGAGCAGTACTTC.

V gene TRBV27 combines with J gene TRBJ2-2; TRBD2 agrees at 7 bases. This CDR3 region has 15 residues. The germline V gene encodes CDR1 MNHEY and CDR2 SMNVEV (reference sequence). Trimming removed 6 bases from V and 2 bases from J; junction bases left unmatched: 6. Here the CDR3 reads CASRKAGLNTGELFF. The DNA for the CDR3 is TGTGCCAGCAGAAAAGCGGGACTAAACACCGGGGAGCTGTTTTTT.

This clone was counted a single time. This chain joins TRBV11-1 and TRBJ2-5; 7 positions match TRBD1. Trimming cost V 1 base and J 5 bases; bases outside gene matches: 7. The CDR3 has 15 amino acids. In germline, CDR1 is SGHAT, CDR2 FQDESV (reference sequence). The CDR3 DNA reads as TGTGCCAGCAGCTTAGGTTTTGGCAGGGGGGAGACCCAGTACTTC. As protein: CASSLGFGRGETQYF.

This clone has just a few counts. The V call is TRBV7-9, the J call TRBJ1-2, with TRBD1 matching 8 bases. The CDR3 sequence is 13 residues long. Trimming at V came to 5 bases and at J to 2 bases, leaving 1 base not matched to a gene. The germline CDR1 and CDR2 sequences are SEHNR and FQNEAQ (reference sequence). In nucleotides, the CDR3 is TGTGCCAGCAGCAGACAGGGGAACTATGGCTACACCTTC. Its translation: CASSRQGNYGYTF.

V is TRBV11-2 and J is TRBJ2-4; TRBD2 might be the D (6 bases). V lost 5 bases to trimming and J lost 0 bases, with 17 bases between them. The V gene's germline CDR1 is SGHAT and CDR2 FQNNGV. The CDR3 is made up of 17 amino acids. The CDR3 region has the DNA TGTGCCAGCAGCCCTGAAAGGGCGGGATTAGCCAAAAACATTCAGTACTTC. Translating it yields CASSPERAGLAKNIQYF.

V is TRBV5-5 and J is TRBJ2-1; D is unclear. Germline CDR1 is SGHKS and CDR2 is YYEKEE (reference sequence). The CDR3 is made up of 13 amino acids. The V gene lost 0 bases and the J gene lost 5 bases, with 6 bases spanning the gap. CDR3 region: CASSLGAHNEQFF. The CDR3 DNA reads as TGTGCCAGCAGCTTGGGAGCGCACAATGAGCAGTTCTTC.

This clone occurred a few times. The V and J genes are TRBV27 and TRBJ1-3; 7 bases fit TRBD1. CDR1 and CDR2 (germline): MNHEY, SMNVEV (reference sequence). V gave up 5 bases and J gave up 4 bases; unmatched junction bases: 5. The CDR3 sequence is 14 residues long. The CDR3 region has the DNA TGTGCCAGCAGTCCCGGACAGGCCGGAAACACCATATATTTT. Translated, it gives CASSPGQAGNTIYF.

This clone came up a few times. This rearrangement joins TRBV5-6 to TRBJ1-5, with a tentative D call TRBD1 (5 bases). Germline lookup yields CDR1 SGHDT and CDR2 YYEEEE. The V end lost 4 bases, the J end lost 0 bases, and 17 bases lay between the germline ends. The CDR3 loop spans 17 amino acids. The CDR3 sequence: CASSVGRDGYSNQPQHF. The CDR3 bases are TGTGCCAGCAGCGTTGGGCGGGACGGATATAGCAATCAGCCCCAGCATTTT.

This clone was recorded a few times. This chain connects TRBV5-6 to TRBJ2-7, with 7 bases identical to TRBD1. Trimming at V came to 4 bases and at J to 2 bases, leaving 9 bases not matched to a gene. Germline loops: CDR1 SGHDT, CDR2 YYEEEE. This CDR3 comprises 15 residues. CDR3 loop: CASSLQTGNPYEQYF. DNA for the CDR3: TGTGCCAGCAGCCTCCAGACAGGGAACCCCTACGAGCAGTACTTC.

This sequence joins TRBV6-1 and TRBJ1-1; D not resolved. Per germline, CDR1 MNHNS and CDR2 SASEGT. The CDR3 runs 14 residues. Trimming took 2 bases from V and 4 from J, leaving 11 bases between them. Here the CDR3 DNA reads TGTGCCAGCAGTGAATCGCCCGGGTTCACTGAAGCTTTCTTT. This encodes CASSESPGFTEAFF.

The chain recombines TRBV5-1 with TRBJ1-1; D possibly corresponds to TRBD1 (6 bases). V dropped 0 bases and J dropped 7 bases, with 13 bases sitting between them. The CDR3 has 14 residues. The V gene's germline CDR1 is SGHRS and CDR2 YFSETQ. CDR3 sequence reads: CASSLGPRDNEAFF. The CDR3 DNA sequence: TGCGCCAGCAGCTTGGGGCCCCGGGACAATGAAGCTTTCTTT.

This chain joins TRBV5-1 and TRBJ2-1, with D tentatively TRBD1 (5 bases). The V gene's germline CDR1 is SGHRS and CDR2 YFSETQ. This CDR3 is 17 amino acids long. The germline V and J ends were trimmed by 3 bases and 0 bases, with 16 bases remaining between them. This CDR3 is CASSSWSGSYSYNEQFF. Here the CDR3 DNA reads TGCGCCAGCAGCTCCTGGTCAGGGTCCTACTCCTACAATGAGCAGTTCTTC.

This clone has a single count. The CDR3 here is CASSITQGTTYEQYF. For the CDR3, the DNA is TGCGCCAGCAGCATAACACAGGGGACGACCTACGAGCAGTACTTC. The chain carries TRBV5-1 and TRBJ2-7; 7 bases line up with TRBD1. CDR3 length: 15 amino acids. V dropped 4 bases and J dropped 2; count of bases not matched to a gene: 9. In germline, CDR1 is SGHRS, CDR2 YFSETQ.